The 26 T cell receptor beta chains listed next were all sequenced from one sample in a study of blood T cell repertoires in COVID-19. The data were produced by immunoSEQ multiplex PCR, yet TCRdb's version contains in-frame clones alone and is incomplete. The repertoire holds hundreds of thousands of clones, with roughly 80% as singletons. Source material: peripheral blood. These receptors were obtained from a man older than 75 with acute or convalescent COVID-19.

This sequence joins TRBV20-1 and TRBJ2-3, with 11 bases matching TRBD2. V was pared by 3 bases and J by 1 base, with 6 bases of the junction left unmatched. CDR1 and CDR2 from the germline V gene are DFQATT and SNEGSKA (reference sequence). There are 16 residues in the CDR3. CDR3: CSASDSGRAGTDTQYF. The CDR3 DNA follows: TGCAGTGCTAGTGATAGCGGGAGGGCGGGCACAGATACGCAGTATTTT.

This clone was seen only a few times. The same CDR3 arises from other DNA sequences in this sample as well. The chain uses TRBV2 and TRBJ1-5; 8 bases match TRBD1. The length of the CDR3 is 15 residues. After removal of 5 bases from V and 1 base from J, the junction contained 4 bases not matched to a gene. Germline lookup yields CDR1 SNHLY and CDR2 FYNNEI. CDR3 sequence: CASSRQGASNQPQHF. The CDR3 region has the DNA TGTGCCAGCAGTCGTCAGGGGGCAAGCAATCAGCCCCAGCATTTT.

The rearrangement uses TRBV6-4 and TRBJ1-1, with TRBD1 matching over 7 bases. The CDR3 has 14 residues. V was pared by 6 bases and J by 0 bases, with 4 bases of the junction left unmatched. The germline CDR1 and CDR2 sequences are MRHNA and SNTAGT. The CDR3 nucleotides are TGTGCCAGCAGACCGACAGGGATGAACACTGAAGCTTTCTTT. Translated, it gives CASRPTGMNTEAFF.

The chain carries TRBV2 and TRBJ2-1, with 7 bases fitting TRBD2. The CDR3 covers 11 residues. The germline V gene encodes CDR1 SNHLY and CDR2 FYNNEI. The trim removed 9 bases at V and 11 bases at J, leaving 7 bases unmatched. CDR3 DNA sequence: TGTGCCAGGACGGGGGGTGATCAGCAGTTCTTC. Translation gives CARTGGDQQFF.

In this sample, this clone turned up a few times. The chain joins TRBV11-1 to TRBJ1-3; tentative D call: TRBD1 (6 bases). The CDR3 is made up of 14 amino acids. From germline, CDR1 is SGHAT and CDR2 FQDESV (reference sequence). The V end lost 10 bases, the J end lost 0 bases, and 13 bases lay between the germline ends. In DNA, the CDR3 is TGTGCCACCGCGAGGACAGCCTCTGGAAACACCATATATTTT. Translating it yields CATARTASGNTIYF.

This clone has just a few counts. The rearrangement uses TRBV5-8 and TRBJ1-5; 10 bases align to TRBD1. The CDR3 spans 16 residues. The J segment lost 0 bases and the V segment lost 6 bases, leaving 6 bases of the junction unmatched. Germline CDR1 reads SGHTS; CDR2 reads YDEGEE. The CDR3 bases are TGTGCCAGCACCCCCGGGACAGGGGTTAGCAATCAGCCCCAGCATTTT. Translation gives CASTPGTGVSNQPQHF.

The V and J genes are TRBV2 and TRBJ2-7, with 10 bases fitting TRBD2. The length of the CDR3 is 15 residues. Germline assignment: CDR1 SNHLY and CDR2 FYNNEI. Trimming took 8 bases from V and 7 from J; bases not matched to a gene: 14. The DNA for the CDR3 is TGTGCCAGCGGCGACAGCGGGAGGGCCGTGAGAGAGCAGTACTTC. It yields the protein CASGDSGRAVREQYF.

V is TRBV28 and J is TRBJ1-2; unclear D gene. The CDR3 is 13 amino acids. CDR1 and CDR2 (germline): MDHEN, SYDVKM. V shed 7 bases and J shed 8 bases, with 17 bases lying between them. The CDR3 here is CASIPQVARGYTF. CDR3 coding DNA: TGTGCCAGCATCCCCCAAGTTGCGCGGGGCTACACCTTC.

The chain couples TRBV9 to TRBJ1-6, with TRBD1 matching over 9 bases. Germline CDR1 is SGDLS and CDR2 is YYNGEE. Trimming removed 2 bases from V and 8 bases from J; junction bases left unmatched: 5. This CDR3 region has 15 residues. The CDR3 protein is CASSVGQGGHSPLHF. In nucleotides, the CDR3 is TGTGCCAGCAGCGTGGGACAGGGAGGCCATTCACCCCTCCACTTT.

This chain connects TRBV3-1 (or the pseudogene TRBV3-2) to TRBJ2-4, with 7 bases lining up with TRBD1. CDR1 is LGHDT and CDR2 is YNNKEL in the germline V gene (reference sequence). V trimming: 4 bases; J trimming: 0 bases; junction bases outside the gene matches: 9. The CDR3 totals 17 residues. The CDR3 nucleotides are TGTGCCAGCAGCCCGTTCGGGGACAGCTTAGCCAAAAACATTCAGTACTTC. Residues: CASSPFGDSLAKNIQYF.

The rearrangement uses TRBV28 and TRBJ1-1; D gene unclear. The CDR3 covers 13 residues. V lost 11 bases and J lost 4, with 17 bases in between. Germline V CDR1 and CDR2: MDHEN, SYDVKM. CDR3 in amino acids: CAAMEGGGTEAFF. The CDR3 DNA reads TGTGCCGCGATGGAGGGAGGCGGCACTGAAGCTTTCTTT.

This clone was observed once. The chain is built from TRBV9 and TRBJ2-3; 16 bases agree with TRBD2. Germline trimming cut 4 bases from V and 9 bases from J; bases unmatched to any gene: 5. The CDR3 is made up of 15 amino acids. Per germline, CDR1 SGDLS and CDR2 YYNGEE. The CDR3 loop is CASSPGTSGRGTQYF. CDR3 bases: TGTGCCAGCAGCCCCGGGACTAGCGGGAGGGGCACGCAGTATTTT. The whole variable domain, remainder taken from reference TRBV9 and TRBJ2-3, is DSGVTQTPKHLITATGQRVTLRCSPRSGDLSVYWYQQSLDQGLQFLIQYYNGEERAKGNILERFSAQQFPDLHSELNLSSLELGDSALYFCASSPGTSGRGTQYFGPGTRLTVL.

CDR3 protein: CATSDWDTREQFF. The CDR3 bases are TGTGCCACCAGTGACTGGGACACTCGTGAGCAGTTCTTC. The chain links TRBV24-1 to TRBJ2-1; D is perhaps TRBD1 (6 bases). CDR3 length: 13 amino acids. The V gene lost 4 bases and the J gene lost 9 bases, with 12 bases spanning the gap. Germline CDR1 and CDR2: KGHDR and SFDVKD.

The chain joins TRBV7-9 to TRBJ1-3, with D possibly being TRBD1 (6 bases). CDR1 is SEHNR and CDR2 is FQNEAQ in the germline V gene (reference sequence). V lost 1 base and J lost 4, with 14 bases in between. CDR3 size: 16 residues. CDR3 in DNA: TGTGCCAGCAGCTTAGGGATTGCGGGGGGCGGAAACACCATATATTTT. Its protein is CASSLGIAGGGNTIYF.

V gene TRBV12-5 combines with J gene TRBJ1-1; D gene uncertain. Trimming took 0 bases from V and 8 from J, leaving 7 bases between them. The germline V gene has CDR1 LGHNT and CDR2 FRNRAP. The CDR3 totals 12 residues. Here the CDR3 reads CASGLVLLEAFF. The CDR3 region has the DNA TGTGCTAGTGGTTTGGTACTCCTGGAAGCTTTCTTT.

J is TRBJ2-2 and V is TRBV7-8, with 12 bases matching TRBD2. The CDR3 runs 18 residues. The J segment lost 0 bases and the V segment lost 2 bases, leaving 4 bases of the junction unmatched. Germline CDR1 reads SGHVS; CDR2 reads FQNEAQ. The CDR3 sequence: CASSLIPSGGANTGELFF. The CDR3 nucleotides read TGTGCCAGCAGCTTAATCCCTAGCGGGGGGGCGAACACCGGGGAGCTGTTTTTT.

Here the CDR3 DNA reads TGTGCCAGCTCACCAGGGACAGGGCCCTACGAGCAGTACTTC. It encodes CASSPGTGPYEQYF. The gene calls are TRBV18 and TRBJ2-7; 9 positions agree with TRBD1. The CDR3 loop spans 14 amino acids. Germline CDR1 KGHSH, CDR2 LQKENI. The V gene end was trimmed by 2 bases and the J gene end by 2 bases; junction bases not matched to a gene: 1.

In DNA form, the CDR3 reads TGTGCCAGCTCTCAGGGGTTTGACTATGGCTACACCTTC. Its protein product is CASSQGFDYGYTF. This chain uses TRBV18 with TRBJ1-2, with a possible D match to TRBD1 (6 bases). The V end was cut by 6 bases, the J end by 3 bases, with 11 bases between. The CDR3 has 13 residues. Germline CDR1 KGHSH, CDR2 LQKENI.

V is TRBV2 and J is TRBJ2-3; 8 bases agree with TRBD2. Per germline, CDR1 SNHLY and CDR2 FYNNEI. J gave up 1 base and V 2 bases, and 5 bases lay outside the gene matches. The CDR3 sequence is 16 residues long. The CDR3 is CASSELRAGGTDTQYF. The CDR3, as DNA: TGTGCCAGCAGTGAACTTCGAGCGGGAGGCACAGATACGCAGTATTTT.

The gene calls are TRBV5-1 and TRBJ2-5; no firm D call. Trimming took off 7 bases at V and 5 bases at J, with 15 bases between the two ends. Germline CDR1 is SGHRS and CDR2 is YFSETQ. This CDR3 is 13 amino acids long. The CDR3 DNA is TGCGCCAGCGGTCTCGGGTGGTCGGAGACCCAGTACTTC. Protein product: CASGLGWSETQYF.

The V and J genes are TRBV18 and TRBJ2-1; 10 bases align to TRBD2. Looked up from germline, CDR1 is KGHSH and CDR2 is LQKENI. The CDR3 is 16 amino acids. V shed 3 bases and J 0 bases; nucleotides not matched to a gene: 2. The CDR3 protein is CASSPSSGSSYNEQFF. CDR3 in DNA: TGTGCCAGCTCACCTTCTAGCGGGAGCTCCTACAATGAGCAGTTCTTC.

This clone was detected a few times. The chain is built from TRBV5-1 and TRBJ2-7, with 7 bases aligning to TRBD1. The CDR3 runs to 15 residues. Unmatched junction bases numbered 5, after V lost 2 bases and J lost 0 bases. Germline CDR1 SGHRS, CDR2 YFSETQ. CDR3 in DNA: TGCGCCAGCAGCTTTCGACAGGGAAGCTCCTACGAGCAGTACTTC. Translating gives CASSFRQGSSYEQYF.

This clone occurred once. The V call is TRBV2, the J call TRBJ2-1; 7 bases line up with TRBD2. Trimming took 2 bases from V and 5 from J; bases not matched to a gene: 3. Germline V lookup: CDR1 SNHLY, CDR2 FYNNEI. The CDR3 has 14 amino acids. The CDR3 loop reads CASSEQRGHNEQFF. The CDR3 nucleotides are TGTGCCAGCAGTGAACAGCGGGGTCACAATGAGCAGTTCTTC.

In this sample, this clone turned up a few times. This sequence joins TRBV28 and TRBJ1-2; D call uncertain. CDR3 size: 13 residues. Looked up from germline, CDR1 is MDHEN and CDR2 is SYDVKM. Trimming left V 3 bases short and J 5 bases short, with 10 bases between. CDR3 region: CASSLAPRYGYTF. In DNA form, the CDR3 reads TGTGCCAGCAGTTTGGCCCCGAGGTATGGCTACACCTTC.

The chain has TRBV5-1 and TRBJ2-7; TRBD1 matches at 9 bases. The J segment lost 5 bases and the V segment lost 0 bases, leaving 9 bases of the junction unmatched. The length of the CDR3 is 16 residues. Germline CDR1 reads SGHRS; CDR2 reads YFSETQ. CDR3 in amino acids: CASSLGYVDRGHEQYF. The CDR3 nucleotides are TGCGCCAGCAGCTTGGGATATGTGGACAGGGGTCACGAGCAGTACTTC.

This sequence joins TRBV18 and TRBJ2-1; 8 bases are shared with TRBD2. V lost 2 bases and J lost 2; bases outside the gene matches: 5. The CDR3 sequence is 16 residues long. CDR1 is KGHSH, CDR2 LQKENI, per germline. The CDR3 coding sequence is TGTGCCAGCTCACCAAGGGTTAGCGGGACCTACAATGAGCAGTTCTTC. Translating it yields CASSPRVSGTYNEQFF.